One sample yielded the 26 T cell receptor beta chains listed below, sequenced in a study of beta chain features in type 1 diabetes. What was sequenced were expressed TCRB transcripts, since all of the isolated RNA had been reverse transcribed. Repertoires were generated with immunoSEQ multiplex PCR, while TCRdb's copy carries only in-frame clones and drops some. The sample includes 250,000 or so clones, around 65% of them seen just once. The specimen was naive CD4+ T cells from blood. These receptors all come from a man younger than 45 in good health.

The gene calls are TRBV4-1 and TRBJ2-3; D possibly corresponds to TRBD2 (6 bases). The CDR3 has 17 residues. Trimming removed 0 bases at V and 4 bases at J, with 17 bases between. Germline V CDR1 and CDR2: MGHRA, YSYEKL. The CDR3 bases are TGCGCCAGCAGCCAAGATTTTGAGGGGAGGATGGCAGATACGCAGTATTTT. It encodes CASSQDFEGRMADTQYF.

J is TRBJ1-2 and V is TRBV5-1; 9 bases align to TRBD1. Germline values: CDR1 SGHRS, CDR2 YFSETQ. Losses at the gene ends were 5 bases for V and 8 bases for J; bases not matched to a gene: 7. This CDR3 region has 13 residues. CDR3 sequence (DNA): TGCGCCAGCAGTACCGGGACAGGGACCGGCTACACCTTC. This gives the protein CASSTGTGTGYTF.

The chain joins TRBV13 to TRBJ2-2, with TRBD2 matching 8 bases. J was trimmed by 3 bases and V by 8 bases; bases with no gene match: 8. The CDR3 has 15 amino acids. In germline, CDR1 is PRHDT, CDR2 FYEKMQ (reference sequence). In DNA form, the CDR3 reads TGTGCCAGCCGAAGCGGGAGTGTTTACACCGGGGAGCTGTTTTTT. It codes for CASRSGSVYTGELFF.

The gene calls are TRBV15 and TRBJ1-6, with unresolved D. Trimming left V 9 bases short and J 7 bases short, with 13 bases between. Germline CDR1 and CDR2: LNHNV and YYDKDF (reference sequence). The CDR3 loop spans 13 amino acids. CDR3 residues: CATERGVNSPLHF. CDR3 in DNA: TGTGCCACTGAGCGGGGAGTGAATTCACCCCTCCACTTT. The entire variable domain, with the rest obtained from reference TRBV15 and TRBJ1-6, is as follows: DAMVIQNPRYQVTQFGKPVTLSCSQTLNHNVMYWYQQKSSQAPKLLFHYYDKDFNNEADTPDNFQSRRPNTSFCFLDIRSPGLGDTAMYLCATERGVNSPLHFGNGTRLTVT.

The chain is built from TRBV29-1 and TRBJ2-2; the match to TRBD2 covers 7 bases. In germline, CDR1 is SQVTM, CDR2 ANQGSEA. The V gene end was trimmed by 6 bases and the J gene end by 7 bases; junction bases not matched to a gene: 14. This CDR3 is built from 15 residues. The chain's CDR3 is CSVAGRLASGGELFF. Here the CDR3 DNA reads TGCAGCGTCGCCGGGAGGCTAGCTTCCGGCGGGGAGCTGTTTTTT.

The rearrangement uses TRBV29-1 and TRBJ2-4; no definite D call. The CDR3 contains 17 residues. Per germline, CDR1 SQVTM and CDR2 ANQGSEA. V lost 6 bases to trimming and J lost 0 bases, with 21 bases between them. The CDR3: CSVKYRLTALAKNIQYF. The CDR3 coding sequence is TGCAGCGTGAAATATCGCCTAACAGCCCTAGCCAAAAACATTCAGTACTTC. The variable domain in full, completed from reference TRBV29-1 and TRBJ2-4, reads SAVISQKPSRDICQRGTSLTIQCQVDSQVTMMFWYRQQPGQSLTLIATANQGSEATYESGFVIDKFPISRPNLTFSTLTVSNMSPEDSSIYLCSVKYRLTALAKNIQYFGAGTRLSVL.

The genes are TRBV27 and TRBJ2-6, with unresolved D. Deletions cut 6 bases from V and 4 bases from J, with 7 bases between. Germline CDR1 and CDR2: MNHEY and SMNVEV (reference sequence). The CDR3 has 13 amino acids. CDR3 coding DNA: TGTGCCAGCAGACCCTCCGGGGCCAACGTCCTGACTTTC. This translates into CASRPSGANVLTF.

In DNA form, the CDR3 reads TGCGCCAGCAGTGAGTCGGCAGATACGCAGTATTTT. Translated, it gives CASSESADTQYF. V and J are TRBV10-1 and TRBJ2-3; D uncertain. This CDR3 spans 12 amino acids. Germline lookup yields CDR1 WNHNN and CDR2 SYGVQD (reference sequence). Trimming stripped 0 bases from V and 4 bases from J, with 2 bases between.

This chain connects TRBV19 to TRBJ2-7; 7 bases are shared with TRBD2. Germline CDR1 LNHDA, CDR2 SQIVND (reference sequence). This CDR3 region has 13 residues. V lost 3 bases to trimming and J lost 3 bases; unmatched junction nucleotides: 2. Written as DNA, the CDR3 is TGTGCCAGTAGTATCGGGGGGAACTACGAGCAGTACTTC. Translated: CASSIGGNYEQYF.

The chain has TRBV10-2 and TRBJ1-2; tentatively, D is TRBD1 (5 bases). Germline V gene sequence: CDR1 WSHSY, CDR2 SAAADI. This CDR3 comprises 12 residues. V lost 0 bases and J lost 10, with 9 bases in between. The CDR3 coding sequence is TGCGCCAGCAGTGAGTCAAACAGGCTCTACACCTTC. Amino acid sequence: CASSESNRLYTF.

This chain joins TRBV4-2 and TRBJ2-3, with D possibly matching TRBD1 (6 bases). Germline loops: CDR1 LGHNA, CDR2 YNFKEQ. This CDR3 region has 15 residues. V dropped 6 bases and J dropped 0 bases, with 13 bases sitting between them. The CDR3 DNA is TGTGCCAGCAGTCAGGTACAGGGAAGCACAGATACGCAGTATTTT. Residues: CASSQVQGSTDTQYF.

The rearrangement uses TRBV11-2 and TRBJ2-5; D uncertain. Trimming removed 0 bases from V and 5 bases from J, with 10 bases in between. The CDR3 sequence is 14 residues long. Germline V gene data show CDR1 as SGHAT and CDR2 as FQNNGV. CDR3 protein: CASSLDGDSETQYF. The CDR3 bases are TGTGCCAGCAGCTTAGACGGAGACTCCGAGACCCAGTACTTC.

The chain combines TRBV5-1 with TRBJ2-7; D might be TRBD1 (5 bases). CDR1 and CDR2 from the germline V gene are SGHRS and YFSETQ. The CDR3 runs to 15 residues. V was trimmed by 0 bases and J by 2 bases, leaving 12 bases between them. CDR3 sequence reads: CASSLVVGEPYEQYF. The DNA of the CDR3 is TGCGCCAGCAGCTTGGTAGTAGGGGAACCCTACGAGCAGTACTTC. Complete variable domain (other parts from reference TRBV5-1 and TRBJ2-7): KAGVTQTPRYLIKTRGQQVTLSCSPISGHRSVSWYQQTPGQGLQFLFEYFSETQRNKGNFPGRFSGRQFSNSRSEMNVSTLELGDSALYLCASSLVVGEPYEQYFGPGTRLTVT.

This clone was counted between two and nine times. The chain joins TRBV30 to TRBJ1-1, with 7 bases aligning to TRBD1. V lost 3 bases to trimming and J lost 3 bases; unmatched junction nucleotides: 4. Germline V gives CDR1 GTSNPN, CDR2 SVGIG (reference sequence). The CDR3 loop spans 13 amino acids. CDR3 nucleotides: TGTGCCTGGAGCGCAGACAGGGACACTGAAGCTTTCTTT. Translating gives CAWSADRDTEAFF. The full variable domain, its missing parts supplied by reference TRBV30 and TRBJ1-1, is SQTIHQWPATLVQPVGSPLSLECTVEGTSNPNLYWYRQAAGRGLQLLFYSVGIGQISSEVPQNLSASRPQDRQFILSSKKLLLSDSGFYLCAWSADRDTEAFFGQGTRLTVV.

The sample holds a few counts of this clone. The chain carries TRBV7-2 and TRBJ1-6; 8 bases agree with TRBD1. The V gene end was trimmed by 3 bases and the J gene end by 8 bases; junction bases not matched to a gene: 3. This CDR3 region has 14 residues. The V gene's germline CDR1 is SGHTA and CDR2 FQGNSA. As DNA, the CDR3 is TGTGCCAGCAGCTTCGGGACAGGAGATTCACCCCTCCACTTT. Translated, it gives CASSFGTGDSPLHF.

This chain connects TRBV6-5 to TRBJ2-1; TRBD2 agrees at 14 bases. V lost 6 bases and J lost 5; bases outside the gene matches: 3. The length of the CDR3 is 15 residues. Germline CDR1 MNHEY, CDR2 SVGAGI. In DNA form, the CDR3 reads TGTGCCAGCAGCCGACTAGCGGGAGGGCACAATGAGCAGTTCTTC. Its translation is CASSRLAGGHNEQFF.

The chain couples TRBV29-1 to TRBJ1-2, with 7 bases lining up with TRBD1. The germline CDR1 and CDR2 sequences are SQVTM and ANQGSEA. V was pared by 0 bases and J by 1 base, with 5 bases of the junction left unmatched. The CDR3 loop spans 15 amino acids. The CDR3 DNA reads TGCAGCGTTGAAGACAACAGGGGACGTAACTATGGCTACACCTTC. This translates into CSVEDNRGRNYGYTF.

The CDR3 loop is CASALRRAEAKNIQYF. The CDR3 nucleotides read TGTGCCAGCGCCCTCCGGAGGGCCGAAGCCAAAAACATTCAGTACTTC. The gene calls are TRBV27 and TRBJ2-4; D is perhaps TRBD2 (6 bases). CDR1 is MNHEY and CDR2 is SMNVEV in the germline V gene (reference sequence). CDR3 size: 16 residues. V shed 8 bases and J shed 0 bases, with 17 bases lying between them.

In nucleotides, the CDR3 is TGTGCCAGCGGGGTGATGGGCAATCAGCCCCAGCATTTT. Encoded protein: CASGVMGNQPQHF. The J gene is TRBJ1-5, the V gene TRBV25-1; D is unresolved. V was trimmed by 8 bases and J by 2 bases, leaving 10 bases between them. CDR3 length: 13 amino acids. Germline assignment: CDR1 MGHDK and CDR2 SYGVNS.

The sample holds one count of this clone. The J gene is TRBJ2-3, the V gene TRBV6-5, with 8 bases matching TRBD2. The CDR3 covers 14 residues. The ends lost 8 bases at V and 7 bases at J; junction bases unmatched: 11. Germline V gene sequence: CDR1 MNHEY, CDR2 SVGAGI. DNA of the CDR3: TGTGCCAGCGGTACAGCGGGAGTTAAAAATACGCAGTATTTT. This encodes CASGTAGVKNTQYF.

A few counts support this clone. This chain uses TRBV7-2 with TRBJ2-7, with a weak D call TRBD1 (5 bases). The CDR3 has 12 residues. CDR1 is SGHTA and CDR2 is FQGNSA in the germline V gene. The V and J ends lost 5 bases and 4 bases respectively, with 9 bases between them. The CDR3 coding sequence is TGTGCCAGCAGCCCTGGGGCGTACGAGCAGTACTTC. Its protein is CASSPGAYEQYF. The whole variable domain, filled in from reference TRBV7-2 and TRBJ2-7, reads GAGVSQSPSNKVTEKGKDVELRCDPISGHTALYWYRQSLGQGLEFLIYFQGNSAPDKSGLPSDRFSAERTGGSVSTLTIQRTQQEDSAVYLCASSPGAYEQYFGPGTRLTVT.

Only one count was recorded for this clone. In the same sample, other DNA sequences code for this CDR3. The chain uses TRBV25-1 and TRBJ2-5; no clear D gene. V lost 3 bases and J 5 bases, leaving 16 bases between the germline ends. Germline V gives CDR1 MGHDK, CDR2 SYGVNS. The length of the CDR3 is 15 residues. The CDR3 region has the DNA TGTGCCAGCAGTGATGGTCGGTGGGTGGGGGAGACCCAGTACTTC. It encodes CASSDGRWVGETQYF. Complete variable domain (other parts from reference TRBV25-1 and TRBJ2-5): EADIYQTPRYLVIGTGKKITLECSQTMGHDKMYWYQQDPGMELHLIHYSYGVNSTEKGDLSSESTVSRIRTEHFPLTLESARPSHTSQYLCASSDGRWVGETQYFGPGTRLLVL.

A single count supports this clone. The chain recombines TRBV2 with TRBJ2-1, with D possibly being TRBD1 or TRBD2 (6 bases each). Germline assignment: CDR1 SNHLY and CDR2 FYNNEI. V lost 4 bases to trimming and J lost 7 bases, with 14 bases between them. This CDR3 has 14 amino acids. The CDR3: CASSGGLTRNEQFF. In DNA, the CDR3 is TGTGCCAGCAGTGGGGGGCTGACTAGGAATGAGCAGTTCTTC.

Only a few counts were recorded for this clone. V gene TRBV30 combines with J gene TRBJ2-3, with 8 bases matching TRBD2. The V segment lost 3 bases and the J segment 1 base; nucleotides outside the gene matches: 9. This CDR3 spans 16 amino acids. Germline V lookup: CDR1 GTSNPN, CDR2 SVGIG (reference sequence). The CDR3 spells CAWSRTSPPRTDTQYF. DNA for the CDR3: TGTGCCTGGAGCCGGACTAGCCCACCGCGCACAGATACGCAGTATTTT. The entire variable domain, with the rest obtained from reference TRBV30 and TRBJ2-3, is as follows: SQTIHQWPATLVQPVGSPLSLECTVEGTSNPNLYWYRQAAGRGLQLLFYSVGIGQISSEVPQNLSASRPQDRQFILSSKKLLLSDSGFYLCAWSRTSPPRTDTQYFGPGTRLTVL.

With respect to this clone: The germline gene is not matched at one end of the junction; a read error may be the cause. V and J are TRBV30 and TRBJ2-3, with a tentative D call TRBD2 (5 bases). The CDR3 covers 13 residues. Germline V gives CDR1 GTSNPN, CDR2 SVGIG (reference sequence). CDR3 loop: CAGSTSSGDTQYF. The CDR3 DNA sequence: TGTGCCGGGAGCACCTCGTCCGGGGATACGCAGTATTTT. The full variable domain, completed using reference TRBV30 and TRBJ2-3, is SQTIHQWPATLVQPVGSPLSLECTVEGTSNPNLYWYRQAAGRGLQLLFYSVGIGQISSEVPQNLSASRPQDRQFILSSKKLLLSDSGFYLCAGSTSSGDTQYFGPGTRLTVL.

The V gene is TRBV15, the J gene TRBJ1-2; D uncertain. Germline CDR1 and CDR2: LNHNV and YYDKDF (reference sequence). Trimming stripped 3 bases from V and 8 bases from J, with 13 bases between. This CDR3 spans 13 amino acids. The CDR3 loop reads CATSSRLLGGYTF. CDR3 bases: TGTGCCACCAGCAGCAGGCTCCTGGGGGGCTACACCTTC.